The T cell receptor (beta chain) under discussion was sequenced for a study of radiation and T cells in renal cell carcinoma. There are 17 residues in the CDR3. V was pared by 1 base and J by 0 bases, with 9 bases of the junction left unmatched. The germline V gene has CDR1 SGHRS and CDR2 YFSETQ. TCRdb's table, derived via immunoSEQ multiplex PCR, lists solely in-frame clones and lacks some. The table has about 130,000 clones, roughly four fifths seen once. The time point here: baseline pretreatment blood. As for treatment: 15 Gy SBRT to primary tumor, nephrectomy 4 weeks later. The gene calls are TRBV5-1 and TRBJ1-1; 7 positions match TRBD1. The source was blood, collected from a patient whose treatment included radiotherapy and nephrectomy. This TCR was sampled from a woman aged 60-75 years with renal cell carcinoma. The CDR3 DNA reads TGCGCCAGCAGCTTGAAGGGGGACAGCGGCGTGAACACTGAAGCTTTCTTT. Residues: CASSLKGDSGVNTEAFF.